The clone carrying this T cell receptor (beta chain) occurred a few times. Its antigen is not known. A library made for alpha chains picked up this beta chain off target, so its size means little. TCRdb passed the 5' RACE reads through MiXCR, listing each CDR3 protein once. The sample carries 11,000 or so distinct CDR3 sequences, under 4.5% recorded once. CDR1 and CDR2 from the germline V gene are SGHTA and FQGNSA. V lost 3 bases and J 0 bases, leaving 10 bases between the germline ends. The CDR3 covers 15 residues. This sample is drawn from a study of spatial heterogeneity in lung cancer. Study information: Fewer alpha-chain than beta-chain sequences were consistently detected. As counted in raw reads, each unique TCR and UMI combination appeared more than ten times on average. Study outcomes and limitations: Detection of ubiquitous tumor TCRs in blood was higher at resection than follow-up.

Time point specified: sample taken at primary tumor resection. The study sequenced unsorted whole RNA from tumor, nontumor lung or frozen PBMC. The sequencing here drew on PBMCs, taken at surgery. The chain couples TRBV7-2 to TRBJ2-3; D is unclear. This receptor was taken from a female donor with early-stage non-small cell lung cancer. CDR3 loop: CASSFRPTSTDTQYF. The CDR3 nucleotides read TGTGCCAGCAGCTTCCGCCCAACCAGCACAGATACGCAGTATTTT.